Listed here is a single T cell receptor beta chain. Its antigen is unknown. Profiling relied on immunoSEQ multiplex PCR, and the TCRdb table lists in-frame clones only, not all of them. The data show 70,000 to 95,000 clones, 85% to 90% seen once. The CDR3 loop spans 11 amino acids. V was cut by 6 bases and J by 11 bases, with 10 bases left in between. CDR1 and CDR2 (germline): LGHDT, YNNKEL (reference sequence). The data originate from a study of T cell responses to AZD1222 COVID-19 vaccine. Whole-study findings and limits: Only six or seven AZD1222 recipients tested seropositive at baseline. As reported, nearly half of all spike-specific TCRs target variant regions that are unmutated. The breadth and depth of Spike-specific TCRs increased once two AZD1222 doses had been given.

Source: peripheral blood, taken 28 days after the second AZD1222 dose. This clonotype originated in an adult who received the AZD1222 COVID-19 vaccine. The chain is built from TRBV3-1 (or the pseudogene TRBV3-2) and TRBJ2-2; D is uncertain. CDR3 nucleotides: TGTGCCAGCAGAACACTGGGAGAGCTGTTTTTT. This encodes CASRTLGELFF.